These T cell receptor beta chains were read from a single sample in a study of post-analysis software for immune sequencing data. TCRdb used MiXCR to reprocess the PCR reads, holding one entry per CDR3 protein. The sample includes 450,000 to 700,000 distinct CDR3 sequences, about 44% of them seen just once. Sequencing was performed on blood. The receptors shown here come from a girl between 10 and 17 years old with multiple sclerosis. The conserved cysteine and the conserved F or W are not part of the CDR3 here.

J: TRBJ2-5
V: TRBV9
CDR3: ASSPQEGVWRRETQY

J: TRBJ2-7
V: TRBV6-2/TRBV6-3
CDR3: ASRVAGGIAYEQY

J: TRBJ1-1
V: TRBV12-3/TRBV12-4
CDR3: ASSTTGRAF

J: TRBJ1-2
V: TRBV10-3
CDR3: AISGDGYGYT

J: TRBJ1-1
V: TRBV12-3/TRBV12-4
CDR3: ASTLSVNTEAF

J: TRBJ1-4
V: TRBV20-1
CDR3: SAWDGTTNEKLF

J: TRBJ2-7
V: TRBV5-1
CDR3: ASSRGDSSSYEQY

J: TRBJ2-3
V: TRBV6-6
CDR3: ASSYMTGTDTQY

J: TRBJ2-3
V: TRBV10-3
CDR3: AITRDRTSDTQY

J: TRBJ1-2
V: TRBV6-5
CDR3: ASSLDLYGYT

J: TRBJ2-4
V: TRBV12-3/TRBV12-4
CDR3: ASSYGTEQY

J: TRBJ1-1
V: TRBV5-1
CDR3: ASSSGTGNTEAF

J: TRBJ1-1
V: TRBV6-5
CDR3: ASSYSDLNRVTF

J: TRBJ1-2
V: TRBV6-5
CDR3: ASSYLPRDNYGYT

J: TRBJ1-2
V: TRBV5-1
CDR3: ASSLASRGPMMGYGYT

J: TRBJ1-5
V: TRBV12-3/TRBV12-4
CDR3: ASSLTGAVSGPQH

J: TRBJ2-1
V: TRBV20-1
CDR3: SASGVEEQF

J: TRBJ2-1
V: TRBV10-3
CDR3: AISEGREGHNEQF

J: TRBJ2-1
V: TRBV4-1
CDR3: ASSQDLRLAGSYNEQF

J: TRBJ2-1
V: TRBV10-3
CDR3: AISEDSAGGQF

J: TRBJ2-7
V: TRBV12-3/TRBV12-4
CDR3: ASSLGRTSLTYEQY

J: TRBJ1-6
V: TRBV7-2
CDR3: ASSTTRTGNSPLH

J: TRBJ2-3
V: TRBV7-3
CDR3: ASSPSRVGDTQY

J: TRBJ2-7
V: TRBV7-6
CDR3: ASSLAAYRGSFGYEQY

J: TRBJ2-5
V: TRBV6-5
CDR3: ASSYRPRETQY

J: TRBJ2-7
V: TRBV5-1
CDR3: ASSPLGHFTYEQY

J: TRBJ1-6
V: TRBV11-2
CDR3: ASSPALGSPLH

J: TRBJ2-1
V: TRBV12-3/TRBV12-4
CDR3: ASTTVGGSYNEQF

J: TRBJ2-1
V: TRBV7-9
CDR3: ASSSPGAGGYYNEQF

J: TRBJ2-1
V: TRBV6-2/TRBV6-3
CDR3: ASSPTELNEQF

J: TRBJ2-7
V: TRBV12-3/TRBV12-4
CDR3: ASSPQTGSSYEQY